Below, 10 T cell receptor beta chains from the same sample are listed, as sequenced in a study of T cells in tuberculosis. Assay used: immunoSEQ multiplex PCR; TCRdb lists only in-frame clones, some missing. This sample has some 30,000 clones, with approximately 93% found just once. The sample was PBMCs. Receptors were obtained from a donor aged 10-30 years with latent tuberculosis or without tuberculosis infection.

The chain combines TRBV7-2 with TRBJ2-3; 7 bases line up with TRBD2. The CDR3 is 15 residues long. Per germline, CDR1 SGHTA and CDR2 FQGNSA. The trim removed 5 bases at V and 1 base at J, leaving 6 bases unmatched. DNA of the CDR3: TGTGCCAGCAGCGTAACTAGCGTTGGCACAGATACGCAGTATTTT. As protein: CASSVTSVGTDTQYF.

This chain links TRBV18 with TRBJ1-1; D is uncertain. The CDR3 extends over 15 amino acids. V lost 3 bases and J 5 bases, leaving 16 bases between the germline ends. CDR1 is KGHSH and CDR2 is LQKENI in the germline V gene. The CDR3 sequence: CASSPTGSLRTEAFF. CDR3 in DNA: TGTGCCAGCTCACCCACCGGGTCTCTGAGGACTGAAGCTTTCTTT. Full variable domain (remainder filled in from reference TRBV18 and TRBJ1-1): NAGVMQNPRHLVRRRGQEARLRCSPMKGHSHVYWYRQLPEEGLKFMVYLQKENIIDESGMPKERFSAEFPKEGPSILRIQQVVRGDSAAYFCASSPTGSLRTEAFFGQGTRLTVV.

This sequence joins TRBV28 and TRBJ1-5; D unclear. The CDR3 runs 12 residues. The V gene's germline CDR1 is MDHEN and CDR2 SYDVKM. V lost 7 bases and J 5 bases, leaving 9 bases between the germline ends. The CDR3 is CASKPTDQPQHF. For the CDR3, the DNA is TGTGCCAGCAAGCCAACCGATCAGCCCCAGCATTTT. The variable domain in full, with the rest retrieved from reference TRBV28 and TRBJ1-5, is DVKVTQSSRYLVKRTGEKVFLECVQDMDHENMFWYRQDPGLGLRLIYFSYDVKMKEKGDIPEGYSVSREKKERFSLILESASTNQTSMYLCASKPTDQPQHFGDGTRLSIL.

The V call is TRBV10-3, the J call TRBJ2-1; tentative D call: TRBD2 (6 bases). CDR1 is ENHRY and CDR2 is SYGVKD in the germline V gene. The ends were cut back, 6 bases at V and 4 bases at J, with 19 bases in the middle. The CDR3 spans 16 residues. CDR3 in amino acids: CAIRRGAGTIYNEQFF. The DNA of the CDR3 is TGTGCCATCAGGCGGGGTGCGGGTACTATATACAATGAGCAGTTCTTC.

This rearrangement joins TRBV10-1 to TRBJ2-3; a weak D match, TRBD1 (6 bases). Germline V CDR1 and CDR2: WNHNN, SYGVQD (reference sequence). The CDR3 extends over 14 amino acids. Trimming removed 5 bases at V and 2 bases at J, with 11 bases between. CDR3 coding DNA: TGCGCCAGCAGTTTCGACAGGCACACAGATACGCAGTATTTT. Protein sequence: CASSFDRHTDTQYF.

The chain employs TRBV7-3 and TRBJ1-1; the D gene is possibly TRBD1 (6 bases). The germline CDR1 and CDR2 sequences are SGHTA and FQGTGA. This CDR3 is 19 amino acids long. The V end was cut by 5 bases, the J end by 6 bases, with 31 bases between. The DNA for the CDR3 is TGTGCCAGCAGCCCCTTGGGGGGGCTTAGCAAGGTCGGGGTACCTGAAGCTTTCTTT. Its protein is CASSPLGGLSKVGVPEAFF.

The V and J genes are TRBV19 and TRBJ1-5; 10 bases match TRBD1. The germline V gene encodes CDR1 LNHDA and CDR2 SQIVND (reference sequence). The junction had 14 bases not matched to a gene; V was cut back by 10 bases and J by 5 bases. This CDR3 region has 16 residues. CDR3 nucleotide sequence: TGTGCCATCAAGGGACAGGGGCAGGGCAGGGATCAGCCCCAGCATTTT. This codes for CAIKGQGQGRDQPQHF.

The V call is TRBV14, the J call TRBJ2-1; D ambiguous. The CDR3 sequence is 13 residues long. Trimming left V 5 bases short and J 8 bases short, with 13 bases between. Germline V lookup: CDR1 SGHDN, CDR2 FVKESK. This CDR3 reads CASSELVGHEQFF. The CDR3 DNA follows: TGTGCCAGCAGCGAATTGGTGGGCCATGAGCAGTTCTTC.

The CDR3 spells CSVEGPAGDSYEQYF. In nucleotides, the CDR3 is TGCAGCGTTGAAGGGCCGGCAGGGGACTCCTACGAGCAGTACTTC. This chain connects TRBV29-1 to TRBJ2-7; maybe TRBD1 (6 bases). The germline V gene encodes CDR1 SQVTM and CDR2 ANQGSEA. Trimming took 1 base from V and 0 from J, leaving 13 bases between them. The CDR3 consists of 15 residues.

The rearrangement joins TRBV5-1 to TRBJ1-1; 9 bases fit TRBD1. The V gene end was trimmed by 4 bases and the J gene end by 1 base; junction bases not matched to a gene: 5. This CDR3 comprises 15 residues. Looked up from germline, CDR1 is SGHRS and CDR2 is YFSETQ. DNA of the CDR3: TGCGCCAGCAGCCGCCAGACAGGGGGGAACACTGAAGCTTTCTTT. Translation: CASSRQTGGNTEAFF.